Listed here are 13 T cell receptor beta chains from one sample, sequenced in a study of T-cell memory formation after mild COVID-19. TCRdb processed the 5' RACE reads anew with MiXCR; each CDR3 protein has one entry. The table lists under 150,000 distinct CDR3 sequences, around a fifth of them singletons, with 41% in the top ten. Sequencing was carried out using PBMCs or a T cell subset sorted from them (not recorded which). All receptors come from a man aged 18 to 30 who had mild COVID-19 (a few samples of this study predate the infection). Cell type and time point are not known.

This clonotype has just a few counts. J is TRBJ1-4 and V is TRBV6-1; 10 nucleotides align to TRBD1. CDR1 MNHNS and CDR2 SASEGT come from the germline V gene. V lost 3 bases to trimming and J lost 6 bases; unmatched junction nucleotides: 7. The CDR3 is 16 amino acids. The CDR3: CASSEPDRGRDEKLFF. The CDR3 nucleotides are TGTGCCAGCAGTGAGCCAGACAGGGGGCGAGATGAAAAACTGTTTTTT.

The chain employs TRBV28 and TRBJ2-5, with 8 nucleotides matching TRBD2. Germline V gene sequence: CDR1 MDHEN, CDR2 SYDVKM. Unmatched junction bases numbered 14, after V lost 8 bases and J lost 6 bases. CDR3 length: 15 residues. This CDR3 reads CASAPGGGPLKTQYF. The CDR3 bases are TGTGCCAGCGCCCCGGGCGGGGGGCCCTTGAAGACCCAGTACTTC.

This rearrangement joins TRBV7-9 to TRBJ2-1; D gene uncertain. Germline loops: CDR1 SEHNR, CDR2 FQNEAQ (reference sequence). The CDR3 sequence is 16 residues long. The V and J ends lost 6 bases and 0 bases respectively, with 15 bases between them. This chain's CDR3 is CASRGVSSFSYNEQFF. As DNA, the CDR3 is TGTGCCAGCAGGGGCGTATCGAGCTTCTCCTACAATGAGCAGTTCTTC.

This chain connects TRBV5-5 to TRBJ2-2; D gene unclear. Germline loops: CDR1 SGHKS, CDR2 YYEKEE (reference sequence). The V and J ends lost 0 bases and 0 bases respectively, with 6 bases between them. This CDR3 is built from 15 residues. The CDR3 protein is CASSLASTNTGELFF. For the CDR3, the DNA is TGTGCCAGCAGCTTGGCCAGTACGAACACCGGGGAGCTGTTTTTT.

The chain has TRBV6-2 or TRBV6-3 and TRBJ1-1, with TRBD1 as a possible D gene (6 bases). V lost 6 bases and J lost 0, with 17 bases in between. This CDR3 spans 16 amino acids. Per the germline V gene, CDR1 is MNHEY and CDR2 is SVGEGT. CDR3 bases: TGTGCCAGCAGCCCTCTTCAGACAGGCTTGAACACTGAAGCTTTCTTT. It translates to CASSPLQTGLNTEAFF.

This clonotype has just a few counts. The chain couples TRBV6-9 to TRBJ2-5; TRBD2 might be the D (6 bases). The CDR3 consists of 13 residues. Between the trimmed V and J ends, which lost 11 bases and 6 bases, there was a span of 19 bases. Germline CDR1 MNHGY, CDR2 SVAAGI. CDR3 amino acids: CAATRGAPKTQYF. The DNA of the CDR3 is TGTGCCGCTACCCGCGGGGCCCCGAAGACCCAGTACTTC.

The chain carries TRBV14 and TRBJ2-7; D is uncertain. The V end lost 4 bases, the J end lost 2 bases, and 9 bases lay between the germline ends. This CDR3 region has 13 residues. Germline CDR1 SGHDN, CDR2 FVKESK. The CDR3 DNA reads TGTGCCAGCAGCCCGGGTCGGACCTACGAGCAGTACGTC. Encoded protein: CASSPGRTYEQYV.

The V and J genes are TRBV12-3 or TRBV12-4 and TRBJ1-2; tentative D call: TRBD1 (5 bases). The CDR3 covers 13 residues. The ends were cut back, 6 bases at V and 9 bases at J, with 17 bases in the middle. The CDR3 region has the DNA TGTGCCAGCAGCTCCGAGGGACCCCAGAGCTACACCTTC. Amino acid sequence: CASSSEGPQSYTF.

The gene calls are TRBV4-1 and TRBJ2-7; 10 nucleotides agree with TRBD1. V trimming: 6 bases; J trimming: 6 bases; junction bases outside the gene matches: 11. The germline V gene encodes CDR1 MGHRA and CDR2 YSYEKL. The CDR3 consists of 15 residues. This CDR3 reads CASRPAGTGDREQYF. The CDR3 bases are TGCGCCAGCAGACCGGCCGGGACAGGGGACCGCGAGCAGTACTTC.

The chain uses TRBV20-1 and TRBJ2-5, with D tentatively TRBD2 (5 bases). The V and J ends lost 3 bases and 4 bases respectively, with 15 bases between them. This CDR3 region has 14 residues. Germline-derived CDR1 and CDR2 are DFQATT and SNEGSKA (reference sequence). The CDR3 DNA follows: TGCAGTGCTAGGGGCCTAGCCGAGCGAGAGACCCAGTACTTC. Translated, it gives CSARGLAERETQYF.

With respect to this clonotype: The junction differs from germline at one of its ends, possibly a read error. The chain recombines TRBV29-1 with TRBJ2-7; D is unresolved. Looked up from germline, CDR1 is SQVTM and CDR2 is ANQGSEA. CDR3 size: 13 residues. CDR3 bases: TGCAGCGTCGAAGGCGGATTCGGCTACGAGCAGTACTTC. Protein: CSVEGGFGYEQYF.

The chain employs TRBV7-9 and TRBJ1-2; no clear D gene. This CDR3 is built from 15 residues. The germline V and J ends were trimmed by 4 bases and 7 bases, with 19 bases remaining between them. Per germline, CDR1 SEHNR and CDR2 FQNEAQ (reference sequence). The DNA for the CDR3 is TGTGCCAGCAGCTCTAGCGAACTCGGGAGTCCTGGCTACACCTTC. As protein: CASSSSELGSPGYTF.

This clonotype was detected only once. The chain recombines TRBV7-9 with TRBJ2-2, with 9 bases fitting TRBD1. CDR1 is SEHNR and CDR2 is FQNEAQ in the germline V gene (reference sequence). The CDR3 sequence is 15 residues long. Unmatched junction bases numbered 7, after V lost 11 bases and J lost 0 bases. CDR3 DNA: TGTGCCCCCGGGACAGGGTCGGCGAACACCGGGGAGCTGTTTTTT. Translated: CAPGTGSANTGELFF.